The next 4 T cell receptor beta chains were all read from a single sample in a study of cytomegalovirus exposure and HLA in healthy donors. Sequencing used immunoSEQ multiplex PCR; TCRdb keeps in-frame clones, though not all of them. The table includes some 130,000 clones, 94% detected once. The sample was PBMCs. The receptor source for this set is a man aged 18-30 years in good health and CMV-seropositive.

This clone was seen once. The chain recombines TRBV6-5 with TRBJ1-6; D call uncertain. Germline V lookup: CDR1 MNHEY, CDR2 SVGAGI. Trimming cost V 7 bases and J 6 bases, with 10 bases left between them. The CDR3 is 13 amino acids. CDR3 residues: CASTLTLNSPLHF. The CDR3 nucleotides are TGTGCCAGCACTCTAACCCTTAATTCACCCCTCCACTTT.

The V gene is TRBV13, the J gene TRBJ2-7, with 8 positions matching TRBD1. The germline V gene encodes CDR1 PRHDT and CDR2 FYEKMQ (reference sequence). The CDR3 runs 14 residues. V trimming: 2 bases; J trimming: 3 bases; junction bases outside the gene matches: 3. The chain's CDR3 is CASSLRDRGYEQYF. The CDR3 DNA is TGTGCCAGCAGCTTACGAGACAGGGGCTACGAGCAGTACTTC.

The chain recombines TRBV2 with TRBJ2-5, with a tentative D call TRBD1 (6 bases). The CDR3 has 13 residues. The V and J ends lost 5 bases and 4 bases respectively, with 11 bases between them. The germline CDR1 and CDR2 sequences are SNHLY and FYNNEI. The CDR3 DNA is TGTGCCAGCAGTCCGGACAGTGGAGAGACCCAGTACTTC. It encodes CASSPDSGETQYF.

The CDR3 is CASSVGADGNYGYTF. CDR3 sequence (DNA): TGTGCCAGCAGCGTAGGAGCGGACGGCAACTATGGCTACACCTTC. This chain uses TRBV9 with TRBJ1-2, with D unresolved. Germline CDR1 SGDLS, CDR2 YYNGEE. CDR3 length: 15 amino acids. Trimming pared 0 bases from V and 2 bases from J, leaving 11 bases between. Full variable domain (missing parts from reference TRBV9 and TRBJ1-2): DSGVTQTPKHLITATGQRVTLRCSPRSGDLSVYWYQQSLDQGLQFLIQYYNGEERAKGNILERFSAQQFPDLHSELNLSSLELGDSALYFCASSVGADGNYGYTFGSGTRLTVV.